This TCR beta chain was sequenced in a study of regulatory T cells in long-lasting Graves disease (dated by TCRdb to about 2021). Turning to the overall study: In the newly diagnosed Graves' disease group, patients had been taking antithyroid drugs for less than 3 months. Peripheral blood TCR sequencing and RNA sequencing compared persistent Graves' disease patients with newly diagnosed Graves' disease patients. The study was registered as a clinical trial and conducted in China. A total of approximately 35 samples underwent TCR sequencing: 13 from persistent and around 20 from newly diagnosed Graves' disease patients. The full study reports these points: Peripheral blood alone was examined, since thyroid tissue, which constituted the primary lesion, could not be accessed. Lower TCR Shannon entropy and fewer highly expanded clones were observed in persistent Graves' disease patients than in newly diagnosed patients, which suggested clonal expansion. Sequencing and analysis were limited to the TCR beta chain. Preferential use of TRBV28, TRBJ1-2 and TRBJ2-5 was observed in persistent disease, whereas TRBV20-1 and TRBJ2-1 were favored in newly diagnosed disease. As a limitation, the authors acknowledged that the small sample size may reduce accuracy. Persistent patients shared more public clonotypes among themselves (roughly 2,700) than newly diagnosed patients did (more than 950).

The time point label, as the study defines it: newly diagnosed GD, antithyroid drugs for less than 3 months. RNA was extracted from PBMCs in TRIzol for both TCR sequencing and RNA sequencing. The diagnosis of Graves' disease was made according to American Thyroid Association guidelines. Patients for the study were recruited at an endocrinology department in Xi'an, China. Each patient gave roughly 8.4 milliliters of peripheral blood, collected in an EDTA anticoagulant tube. Ficoll Paque Plus density gradient separation was used to isolate PBMCs, and no further T cell sorting was done. An Agilent 2100 Bioanalyzer and agarose gel were used to assess RNA quality, and a NanoDrop 2000 was used to measure RNA concentration. The library was produced with multiplex PCR. Sequenced on an Illumina HiSeq 4000. CDR3 regions were amplified by Arm-PCR with iRepertoire HTBI primers to construct TCR beta libraries. Before sequencing, the PCR products went through gel purification. Regarding the original processing steps: A total of 62 TRBV and 14 TRBJ segments were identified across samples and were used for gene usage analysis of CDR3 amino acid clonotypes. Filtered high-quality paired reads were merged into contigs using COPE and FqMerger. BLAST was used to align contigs to IMGT TRBV, TRBD and TRBJ reference genes, and CDR3 was defined according to IMGT. Any clonotype with a frequency above 0.1% was classified as a highly expanded clone. Repertoire diversity was measured by Shannon entropy, and V-J evenness by the Gini coefficient. A clonotype was considered public if more than one individual shared it. Using fastp trimming at Q25 and MiXCR clonotype assembly, TCRdb reanalyzed the public sequencing data and kept in-frame beta chains. Every distinct CDR3 protein forms one entry, paired with its most common genes and DNA. These V and J calls rely on TCRdb rather than the paper's analysis. The sample table holds around 330,000 distinct CDR3 sequences, of which 15% to 20% were seen once. The ten largest clones take up approximately 35% of the sample.

This clonotype was detected ten times or more. Its antigen is currently not known. No clone much larger than this one lies a single base away; base qualities are absent. Its CDR3 holds 15 amino acids, cysteine through phenylalanine. The only DNA kept is the CDR3, 45 bases in frame from the first base. For this chain, trimming is 4 bases at the V end and 0 bases at the J end, and the number of junction bases without a gene match is 5. Per the germline V gene (reference sequence), SGHKS is the CDR1 and YYEKEE is the CDR2. The sequence is built from TRBV5-5 and TRBJ2-3, and 7 junction bases match TRBD2. The receptor's source is a female donor with Graves disease. Here the sequenced sample was peripheral blood mononuclear cells (PBMCs), taken at new diagnosis, from a patient treated with antithyroid drugs. The sequenced DNA is TGTGCCAGCAGCCCAACTAGCGCCAGCACAGATACGCAGTATTTT. Its protein is CASSPTSASTDTQYF. Where the CDR3 stops, the reference TRBV5-5 and TRBJ2-3 genes take over; the full variable domain is DAGVTQSPTHLIKTRGQQVTLRCSPISGHKSVSWYQQVLGQGPQFIFQYYEKEERGRGNFPDRFSARQFPNYSSELNVNALLLGDSALYLCASSPTSASTDTQYFGPGTRLTVL.